One T cell receptor beta chain is described in this entry. This clone was counted ten times or more. No cognate antigen has been identified for it. Base qualities are not provided; no much larger clone lies one nucleotide away. This sample is drawn from a study of blood T cell repertoires in COVID-19 (TCRdb year 2020). Concerning the study at large: The collaborator samples originated in the United States, Italy and Spain and spanned the acute and convalescent phases of COVID-19. The prospective study material was composed of cDNA or gDNA derived from T cells, B-cell-depleted T cells, or PBMCs. The dataset comprised deeply sampled blood TCRbeta repertoires from subjects exposed to, actively infected with, or recovered from COVID-19. The repertoires were made available in a free public database intended to serve as a resource for research on the immune response to SARS-CoV-2. The samples were drawn from the first 160 participants of the ongoing ImmuneRACE study and from 1,254 subjects provided by 6 global collaborators. Sample metadata almost always included a de-identified subject ID, COVID-19 status, age in years and sex. Where available, HLA class I and class II types were taken from metadata supplied by the sample provider and were not determined by assay-based typing.

Results the study describes overall, beyond this receptor: The quantity of clinical and demographic metadata differed by source and by participant and was supplied without curation.

Whole blood was collected in K2EDTA tubes by collaborating institutions according to the institutions' own protocols. Collaborator samples were shipped for TCRbeta analysis as frozen whole blood, isolated PBMCs, or DNA extracted from either sample type. TCRbeta CDR3 regions were amplified from genomic DNA using the immunoSEQ Assay, a bias-controlled multiplex PCR. As for the original processing: The number of nucleated cells in each sample was estimated from the amplification of reference gene primers within the assay. To quantify the absolute abundance of each unique TCRbeta CDR3 rearrangement, sequence reads were collapsed and filtered. For each sample, productive Simpson clonality was calculated as the square root of Simpson's diversity index over productive rearrangements. TCRdb took over this immuneACCESS table, retaining in-frame rearrangements with V and J assigned. Such tables are incomplete; in checked studies, under half of the missing clones stem from an unresolved V gene, and the remainder is unexplained. Clone size and V and J calls were adopted from that table, with D and trimming inferred from the DNA. This sample has about 100,000 clones in its table, and around 88% of those were observed once. The ten largest account for less than 8.5% of the sample.

The germline V gene (reference sequence) specifies LNHDA as CDR1 and SQIVND as CDR2. At the junction V is shortened by 3 bases and J by 0 bases, with 12 bases in between. From cysteine to phenylalanine, the CDR3 is 16 amino acids long. Just CDR3 DNA is preserved here, 48 bases in frame from base 1. The sequencing sample was made of peripheral blood. The V gene is TRBV19 and the J gene is TRBJ1-5; TRBD1 might be the D gene, on 5 matching bases. This receptor was identified in a man aged 60-69 years with acute or convalescent COVID-19. Read as DNA, the sequence is TGTGCCAGTAGTATCGCGGGACCTTATAGCAATCAGCCCCAGCATTTT. This translates into CASSIAGPYSNQPQHF.